The rows below give T cell receptor beta chains drawn from one sample of a study of blood T cell repertoires in COVID-19. Only in-frame clones appear in the TCRdb table, and some are missing; sequencing was by immunoSEQ multiplex PCR. This table holds around 400,000 clones, approximately 89% found once. Input material: peripheral blood. These receptor sequences come from a woman in her 30s with COVID-19, enrolled during active disease. CDR3s include the opening cysteine and the closing phenylalanine or tryptophan. The order of the fields is V gene, CDR3 protein.

v_gene: TRBV14
CDR3aa: CASRFDSGNEKLFF

v_gene: TRBV28
CDR3aa: CASSLSGSNQPQHF

v_gene: TRBV19
CDR3aa: CASTPKGVFRGRTQPQHF

v_gene: TRBV2
CDR3aa: CASSESRGSNQPQHF

v_gene: TRBV3-1/TRBV3-2
CDR3aa: CASSHLGVETQYF

v_gene: TRBV19
CDR3aa: CASSIVRWTGSSYNSPLHF

v_gene: TRBV5-8
CDR3aa: CASRIARGDTQYF

v_gene: TRBV28
CDR3aa: CASSPVVGGASRSLHF

v_gene: TRBV2
CDR3aa: CASSHQPQHF

v_gene: TRBV3-1/TRBV3-2
CDR3aa: CASSQRTGSETQYF

v_gene: TRBV18
CDR3aa: CASSPGTDGNTIYF

v_gene: TRBV11-2
CDR3aa: CASSQGQGDTQYF

v_gene: TRBV19
CDR3aa: CASSIERNLIRSDTQYF

v_gene: TRBV6-5
CDR3aa: CASSSLPGLGPNEQFF

v_gene: TRBV19
CDR3aa: CASTQGGDYNEQFF

v_gene: TRBV6-6
CDR3aa: CASRPRGALSSYNSPLHF

v_gene: TRBV5-1
CDR3aa: CASSLVGGVGTLSYNEQFF

v_gene: TRBV5-4
CDR3aa: CASSFPGASTDTQYF

v_gene: TRBV9
CDR3aa: CASSPQIWTGGGHGELFF

v_gene: TRBV4-1
CDR3aa: CASSQPTGQREKLFF

v_gene: TRBV19
CDR3aa: CASSIQGVSYEQYF

v_gene: TRBV10-3
CDR3aa: CAIRAPGSYNEQFF

v_gene: TRBV7-3
CDR3aa: CASSKGGGPIPGELFF

v_gene: TRBV3-1/TRBV3-2
CDR3aa: CASSHDRGPESTIYF

v_gene: TRBV30
CDR3aa: CAWSLARGTDTQYF

v_gene: TRBV19
CDR3aa: CASSNPNRGKYGYTF

v_gene: TRBV7-2
CDR3aa: CASSPGLADTGELFF

v_gene: TRBV6-4
CDR3aa: CASTLGARLQETQYF

v_gene: TRBV5-8
CDR3aa: CASSLIVNYGYTF

v_gene: TRBV6-5
CDR3aa: CASSYSSWAGETQYF

v_gene: TRBV27
CDR3aa: CASSLAGGGTEAFF

v_gene: TRBV18
CDR3aa: CASSLDTYGYTF

v_gene: TRBV5-1
CDR3aa: CASSRELYNEQFF

v_gene: TRBV28
CDR3aa: CASSGLVFPSYNEQFF

v_gene: TRBV24-1
CDR3aa: CATSGAGHTEAFF